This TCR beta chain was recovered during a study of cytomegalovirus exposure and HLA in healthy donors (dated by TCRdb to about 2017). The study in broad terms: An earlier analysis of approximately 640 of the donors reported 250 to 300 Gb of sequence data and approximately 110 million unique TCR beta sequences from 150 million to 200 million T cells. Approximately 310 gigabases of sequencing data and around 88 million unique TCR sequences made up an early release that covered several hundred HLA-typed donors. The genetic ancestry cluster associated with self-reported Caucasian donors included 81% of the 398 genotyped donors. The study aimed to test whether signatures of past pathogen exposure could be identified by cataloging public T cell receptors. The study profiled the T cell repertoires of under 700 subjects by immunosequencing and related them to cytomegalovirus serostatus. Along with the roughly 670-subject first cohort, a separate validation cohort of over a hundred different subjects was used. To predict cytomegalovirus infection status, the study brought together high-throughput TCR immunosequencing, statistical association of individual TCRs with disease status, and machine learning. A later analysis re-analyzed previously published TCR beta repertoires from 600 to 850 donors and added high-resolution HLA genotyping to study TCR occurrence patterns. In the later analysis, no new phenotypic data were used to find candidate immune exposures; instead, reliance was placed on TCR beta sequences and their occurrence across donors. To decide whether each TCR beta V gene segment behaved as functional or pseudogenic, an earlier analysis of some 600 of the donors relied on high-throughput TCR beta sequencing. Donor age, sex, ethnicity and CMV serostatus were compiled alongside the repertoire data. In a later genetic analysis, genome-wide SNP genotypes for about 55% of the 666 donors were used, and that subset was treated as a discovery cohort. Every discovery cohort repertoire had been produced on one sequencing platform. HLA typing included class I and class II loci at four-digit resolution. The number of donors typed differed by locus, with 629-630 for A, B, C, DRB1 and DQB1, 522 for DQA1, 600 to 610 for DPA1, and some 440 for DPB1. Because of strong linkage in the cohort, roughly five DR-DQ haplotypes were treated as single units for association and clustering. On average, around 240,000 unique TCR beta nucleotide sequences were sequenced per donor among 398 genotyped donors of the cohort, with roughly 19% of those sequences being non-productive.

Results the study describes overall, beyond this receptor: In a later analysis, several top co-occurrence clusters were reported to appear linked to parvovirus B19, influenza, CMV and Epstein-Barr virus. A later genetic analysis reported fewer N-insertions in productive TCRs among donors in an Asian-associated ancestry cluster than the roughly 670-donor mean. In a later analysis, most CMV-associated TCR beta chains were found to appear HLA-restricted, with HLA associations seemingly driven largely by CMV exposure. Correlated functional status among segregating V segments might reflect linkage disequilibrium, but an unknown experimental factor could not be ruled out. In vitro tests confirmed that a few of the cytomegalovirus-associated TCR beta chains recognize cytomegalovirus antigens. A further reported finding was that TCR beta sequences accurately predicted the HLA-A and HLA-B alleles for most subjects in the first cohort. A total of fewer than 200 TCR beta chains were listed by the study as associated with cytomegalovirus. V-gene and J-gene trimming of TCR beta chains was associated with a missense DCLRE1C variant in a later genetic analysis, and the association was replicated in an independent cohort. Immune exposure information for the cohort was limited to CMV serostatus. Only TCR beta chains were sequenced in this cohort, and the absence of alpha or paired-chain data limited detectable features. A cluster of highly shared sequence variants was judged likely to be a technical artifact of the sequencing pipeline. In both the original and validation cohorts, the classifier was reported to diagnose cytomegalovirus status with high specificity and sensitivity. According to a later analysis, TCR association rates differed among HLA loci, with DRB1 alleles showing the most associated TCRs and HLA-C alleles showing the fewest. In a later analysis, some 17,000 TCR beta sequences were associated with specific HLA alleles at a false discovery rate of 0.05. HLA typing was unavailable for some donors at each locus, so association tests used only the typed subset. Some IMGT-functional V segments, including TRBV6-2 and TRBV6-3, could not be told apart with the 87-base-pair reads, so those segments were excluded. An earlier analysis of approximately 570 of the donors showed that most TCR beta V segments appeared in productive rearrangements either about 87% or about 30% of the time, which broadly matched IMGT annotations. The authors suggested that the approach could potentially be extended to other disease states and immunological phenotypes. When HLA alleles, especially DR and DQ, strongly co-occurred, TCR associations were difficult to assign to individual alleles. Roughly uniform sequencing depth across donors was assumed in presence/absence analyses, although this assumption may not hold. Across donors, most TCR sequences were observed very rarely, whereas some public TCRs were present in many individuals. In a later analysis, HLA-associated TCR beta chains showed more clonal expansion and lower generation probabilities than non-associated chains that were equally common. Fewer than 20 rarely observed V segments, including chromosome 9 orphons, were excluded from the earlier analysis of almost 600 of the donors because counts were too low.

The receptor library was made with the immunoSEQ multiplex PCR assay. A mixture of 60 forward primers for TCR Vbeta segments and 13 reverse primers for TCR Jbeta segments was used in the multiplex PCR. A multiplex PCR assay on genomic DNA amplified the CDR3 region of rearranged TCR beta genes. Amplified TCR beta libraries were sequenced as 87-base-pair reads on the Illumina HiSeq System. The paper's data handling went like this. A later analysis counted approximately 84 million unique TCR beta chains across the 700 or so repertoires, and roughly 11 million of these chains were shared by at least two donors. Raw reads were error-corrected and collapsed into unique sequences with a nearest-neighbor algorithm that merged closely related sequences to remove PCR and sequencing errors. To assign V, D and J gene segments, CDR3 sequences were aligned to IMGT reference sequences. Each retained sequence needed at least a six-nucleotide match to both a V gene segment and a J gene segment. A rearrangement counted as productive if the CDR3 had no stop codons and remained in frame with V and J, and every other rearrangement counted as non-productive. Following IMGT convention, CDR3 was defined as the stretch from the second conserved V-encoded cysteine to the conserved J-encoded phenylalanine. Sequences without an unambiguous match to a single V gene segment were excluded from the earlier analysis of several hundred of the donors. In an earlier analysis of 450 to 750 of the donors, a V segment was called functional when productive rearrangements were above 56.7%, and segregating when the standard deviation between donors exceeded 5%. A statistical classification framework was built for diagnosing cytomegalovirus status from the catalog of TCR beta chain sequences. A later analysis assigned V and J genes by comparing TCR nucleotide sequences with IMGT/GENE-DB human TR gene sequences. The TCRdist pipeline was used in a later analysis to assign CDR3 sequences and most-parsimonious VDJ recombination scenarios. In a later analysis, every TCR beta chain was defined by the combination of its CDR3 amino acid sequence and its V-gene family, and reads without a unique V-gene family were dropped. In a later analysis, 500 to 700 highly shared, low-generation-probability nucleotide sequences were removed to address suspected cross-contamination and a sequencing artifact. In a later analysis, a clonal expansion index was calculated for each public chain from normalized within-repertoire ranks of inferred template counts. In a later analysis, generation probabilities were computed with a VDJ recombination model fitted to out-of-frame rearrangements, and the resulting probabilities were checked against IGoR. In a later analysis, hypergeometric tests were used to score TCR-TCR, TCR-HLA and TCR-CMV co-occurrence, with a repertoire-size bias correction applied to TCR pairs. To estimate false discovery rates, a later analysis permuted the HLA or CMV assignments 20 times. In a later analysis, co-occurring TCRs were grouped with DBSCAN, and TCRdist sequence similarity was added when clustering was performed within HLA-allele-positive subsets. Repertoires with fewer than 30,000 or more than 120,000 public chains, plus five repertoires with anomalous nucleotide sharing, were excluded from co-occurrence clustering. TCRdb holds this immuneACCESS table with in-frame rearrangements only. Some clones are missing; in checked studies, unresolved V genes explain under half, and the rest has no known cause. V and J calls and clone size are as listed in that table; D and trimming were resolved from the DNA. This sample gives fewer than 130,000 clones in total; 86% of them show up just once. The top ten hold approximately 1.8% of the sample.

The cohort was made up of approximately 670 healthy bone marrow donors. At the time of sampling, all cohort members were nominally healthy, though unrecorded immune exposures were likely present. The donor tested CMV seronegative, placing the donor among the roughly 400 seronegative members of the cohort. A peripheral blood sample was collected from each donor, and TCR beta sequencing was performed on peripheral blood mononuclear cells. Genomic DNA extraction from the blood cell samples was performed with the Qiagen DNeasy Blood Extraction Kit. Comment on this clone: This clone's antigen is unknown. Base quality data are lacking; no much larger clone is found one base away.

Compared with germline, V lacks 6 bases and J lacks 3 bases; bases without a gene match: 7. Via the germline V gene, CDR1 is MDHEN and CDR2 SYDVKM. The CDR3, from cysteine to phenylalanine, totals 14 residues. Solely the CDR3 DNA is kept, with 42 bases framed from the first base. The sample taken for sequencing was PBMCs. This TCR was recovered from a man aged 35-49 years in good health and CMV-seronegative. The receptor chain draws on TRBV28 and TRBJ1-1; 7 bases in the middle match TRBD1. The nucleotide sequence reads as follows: TGTGCCAGCAGCACAGGGGTTCGGGACACTGAAGCTTTCTTT. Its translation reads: CASSTGVRDTEAFF.